This TCR beta chain is drawn from a study of diagnostic markers for celiac disease (dated by TCRdb to the early 2020s). By frequency, this clonotype is medium-sized (0.01 to 0.1%), with no count recorded. The antigen it binds to is not known. The CDR3, cysteine through phenylalanine, is 14 amino acids long. DNA is not recorded here. Sequences SGHVS (CDR1) and FNYEAQ (CDR2) are obtained from the germline V gene. TCRdb shows the sequencer as Illumina MiSeq. TCRdb reanalyzed the reads, keeping one entry per CDR3 protein sequence and omitting DNA. The table kept for this sample lists fewer than 2,000 distinct CDR3 sequences. The top ten clonotypes cover about 10% of the sample.

Material for sequencing was either unsorted cells or a sorted T cell fraction (not recorded which). This TCR derives from a human donor. Rearrangement joined TRBV7-6 to TRBJ1-2. The CDR3 sequence is CASSLGAANYGYTF.